This T cell receptor (beta chain) was sequenced for a study of T cells in Graves' hyperthyroidism and ophthalmopathy. General study points: Using 13 V-J features, a model discriminated ophthalmopathy from stable hyperthyroidism. Blood shared most expanded thyroid clonotypes above 0.001.

Note on this clonotype: Its antigen is as yet unknown.

V shed 4 bases and J 5 bases; nucleotides not matched to a gene: 5. This CDR3 spans 14 amino acids. Germline assignment: CDR1 DFQATT and CDR2 SNEGSKA (reference sequence). It was considered stable Graves' hyperthyroidism when ophthalmopathy did not progress within 18 months. It was uncontrolled infection, other autoimmune disease, pregnancy or lactation that excluded patients. RNA transcripts were the template for amplifying TCR beta CDR3 regions. The TCR CDR3 was amplified in a first-round RT-PCR using the HTBI primer set. TCRdb itself ran the multiplex PCR reads through MiXCR, one entry per CDR3 protein. The table shows some 550,000 distinct CDR3 sequences, with under 25% occurring only once.

What was sequenced was blood. The chain joins TRBV20-1 to TRBJ1-5, with 10 bases matching TRBD1. The receptor comes from a man aged 18 to 30 with Graves' hyperthyroidism. The CDR3 is CSAIPGQGYQPQHF. The CDR3 DNA reads TGCAGTGCTATTCCGGGACAGGGGTATCAGCCCCAGCATTTT.